These 14 T cell receptor beta chains share one sample of origin, sequenced in a study of control samples from healthy donors and cancer patients. Assay used: immunoSEQ multiplex PCR; TCRdb lists only in-frame clones, some missing. The sample records about 250,000 clones, roughly 87% being singletons. The source material was PBMCs. The source is a woman aged 55 to 70 with lung cancer.

A single count supports this clone. The rearrangement links TRBV5-1 to TRBJ1-1, with a possible D match to TRBD1 (5 bases). The CDR3 has 13 amino acids. Germline CDR1 reads SGHRS; CDR2 reads YFSETQ. V was pared by 4 bases and J by 3 bases, with 10 bases between. The CDR3 DNA reads as TGCGCCAGCAGCCCAGGGTCAGACACTGAAGCTTTCTTT. Its protein product is CASSPGSDTEAFF.

This chain connects TRBV7-9 to TRBJ2-3; 7 bases are a match to TRBD2. Germline V gene sequence: CDR1 SEHNR, CDR2 FQNEAQ (reference sequence). V was clipped by 2 bases and J by 1 base; unmatched bases: 3. The CDR3 is 15 amino acids. CDR3 nucleotides: TGTGCCAGCAGCTTAATGAGCGGGGGCACAGATACGCAGTATTTT. Encoded protein: CASSLMSGGTDTQYF.

The CDR3 DNA is TGTGCCAGCAGCCCACGCAGGGGGGAAGCTTTCTTT. Its protein product is CASSPRRGEAFF. The chain employs TRBV7-9 and TRBJ1-1, with 7 bases fitting TRBD1. The CDR3 loop spans 12 amino acids. With 5 bases clipped from V and 8 bases from J, the junction kept 5 bases outside the gene matches. CDR1 SEHNR and CDR2 FQNEAQ come from the germline V gene (reference sequence).

V and J are TRBV2 and TRBJ1-1, with D perhaps TRBD1 (6 bases). The CDR3 covers 16 residues. In germline, CDR1 is SNHLY, CDR2 FYNNEI. V was clipped by 4 bases and J by 1 base, with 16 bases between them. Here the CDR3 DNA reads TGTGCCAGCAGTGTGGGGGGGGCAGGGTCGAACACTGAAGCTTTCTTT. The encoded protein is CASSVGGAGSNTEAFF.

J is TRBJ2-3 and V is TRBV2; D may match TRBD1 or TRBD2 (7 bases each). Trimming removed 6 bases at V and 4 bases at J, with 20 bases between. The CDR3 is 16 amino acids. CDR1 SNHLY and CDR2 FYNNEI come from the germline V gene. CDR3 DNA sequence: TGTGCCAGCAGCGCGGGAGACAGGGTATCCCCAGATACGCAGTATTTT. It is translated as CASSAGDRVSPDTQYF.

This clone occurred once. The rearrangement joins TRBV10-3 to TRBJ2-2; D assignment may be TRBD1 or TRBD2 (6 bases each). The CDR3 totals 16 residues. In germline, CDR1 is ENHRY, CDR2 SYGVKD. The V end was cut by 2 bases, the J end by 1 base, with 11 bases between. CDR3 DNA sequence: TGTGCCATCAGTGAGGGGGGGCAGGTGAACACCGGGGAGCTGTTTTTT. This sequence encodes CAISEGGQVNTGELFF.

This clone appeared a few times. Written as DNA, the CDR3 is TGTGCCAGCAGCGACCGACAGGCAGGCCCCTCTGGAAACACCATATATTTT. It yields the protein CASSDRQAGPSGNTIYF. V is TRBV5-4 and J is TRBJ1-3; possibly TRBD1 for D (6 bases). Germline CDR1 and CDR2: SGHNT and YYREEE (reference sequence). The CDR3 totals 17 residues. Trimming took 4 bases from V and 0 from J, leaving 17 bases between them.

Written as DNA, the CDR3 is TGTGCCACCAGCAGAGATCTAGCCAGTGAAGAGACCCAGTACTTC. Translation gives CATSRDLASEETQYF. The chain links TRBV15 to TRBJ2-5, with D tentatively TRBD2 (5 bases). V was cut by 0 bases and J by 3 bases, with 11 bases left in between. Germline CDR1 and CDR2: LNHNV and YYDKDF (reference sequence). This CDR3 contains 15 residues.

The chain carries TRBV5-6 and TRBJ2-3; no firm D call. The germline V and J ends were trimmed by 2 bases and 2 bases, with 6 bases remaining between them. The CDR3 runs 13 residues. The germline V gene encodes CDR1 SGHDT and CDR2 YYEEEE. The CDR3 nucleotides are TGTGCCAGCAGCTTATATACCACAGATACGCAGTATTTT. Its translation: CASSLYTTDTQYF.

The chain carries TRBV3-1 (or the pseudogene TRBV3-2) and TRBJ1-2, with D unclear. Germline CDR1 and CDR2: LGHDT and YNNKEL (reference sequence). CDR3 length equals 13 residues. Trimming stripped 2 bases from V and 8 bases from J, with 12 bases between. The CDR3: CASSQKGMVGYTF. The CDR3 DNA reads TGTGCCAGCAGCCAAAAGGGTATGGTCGGCTACACCTTC.

This clone occurred a few times. This sequence joins TRBV24-1 and TRBJ1-2; maybe TRBD1 (6 bases). CDR1 KGHDR and CDR2 SFDVKD come from the germline V gene. The V end was cut by 2 bases, the J end by 3 bases, with 12 bases between. CDR3 length: 15 amino acids. The CDR3 spells CATSDSRGPYYGYTF. The CDR3 DNA reads as TGTGCCACCAGTGATTCGCGGGGGCCGTACTATGGCTACACCTTC.

V is TRBV10-3 and J is TRBJ2-2, with 14 bases matching TRBD2. Germline trimming cut 3 bases from V and 0 bases from J; bases unmatched to any gene: 6. CDR3 size: 19 residues. Germline values: CDR1 ENHRY, CDR2 SYGVKD. The DNA for the CDR3 is TGTGCCATCAGTGAATGGGGACTAGCGGGAGAATCGAACACCGGGGAGCTGTTTTTT. It encodes CAISEWGLAGESNTGELFF.

This rearrangement joins TRBV27 to TRBJ2-5; a weak D match, TRBD2 (6 bases). The CDR3 runs to 17 residues. Trimming stripped 2 bases from V and 0 bases from J, with 16 bases between. Germline V gene sequence: CDR1 MNHEY, CDR2 SMNVEV (reference sequence). The CDR3 region has the DNA TGTGCCAGCAGTTTACTGGGGGGTTCGCGCGACCAAGAGACCCAGTACTTC. Translated, it gives CASSLLGGSRDQETQYF.

On this clone itself: Other nucleotide sequences in the sample specify the same CDR3. The J gene is TRBJ1-2, the V gene TRBV3-1 (or the pseudogene TRBV3-2); D is ambiguous. This CDR3 has 11 residues. Germline loops: CDR1 LGHDT, CDR2 YNNKEL (reference sequence). The V end was cut by 3 bases, the J end by 4 bases, with 3 bases between. CDR3 nucleotide sequence: TGTGCCAGCAGCCAGAGCTATGGCTACACCTTC. Translating gives CASSQSYGYTF.